What follows describes a single T cell receptor beta chain. Its specificity is not known. This entry comes from a study of cytomegalovirus exposure and HLA in healthy donors. Study-wide context: Drawn from HLA-typed donors, approximately 85 million unique TCRs were held in an early data release. Study observations and caveats: Reported results showed that the classifier diagnosed cytomegalovirus status with high specificity and sensitivity. Later analysis demonstrated an association between a missense DCLRE1C variant and TCR beta V- and J-gene trimming.

Vbeta (60) and Jbeta (13) primers were used in the PCR. Sequencing was performed with immunoSEQ multiplex PCR; in TCRdb, only in-frame clones are kept and a portion is missing. The sample holds 99,000 or so clones; over 9.5% are singletons and the top ten take about 5.7%. V lost 7 bases and J 0 bases, leaving 9 bases between the germline ends. The CDR3 is 13 residues long. CDR1 and CDR2 (germline): MNHEY, SVGAGI. This chain joins TRBV6-5 and TRBJ1-1, with D uncertain. This clonotype originated in a man aged 35-49 years in good health and CMV-seropositive. Material: PBMCs. As DNA, the CDR3 is TGTGCCAGCAAGGAGATTATGAACACTGAAGCTTTCTTT. Its protein product is CASKEIMNTEAFF.